These 17 T cell receptor beta chains were sequenced from one sample in a study of spatial heterogeneity in lung cancer. Findings of the study overall: How many expanded intratumoral alpha and beta TCRs were present tracked the tumor mutation count, which was a count of nonsynonymous mutations.

TCRdb called the 5' RACE reads again in MiXCR, with one record for every CDR3 protein. The sample includes 9,000 to 10,000 distinct CDR3 sequences, less than 6% seen only once; the top ten take roughly a quarter. Antigen specificity for these receptors is unknown. Time point here: sample taken at primary tumor resection. This material consisted of lung tumor tissue, taken at surgery. These receptors all stem from a female donor with early-stage non-small cell lung cancer.

This clonotype was detected ten times or more. This chain joins TRBV5-1 and TRBJ2-3; no firm D call. The germline gives CDR1 SGHRS, CDR2 YFSETQ. The CDR3 contains 16 residues. V was pared by 0 bases and J by 0 bases, with 11 bases between. CDR3: CASSLAVGTSTDTQYF. Written as DNA, the CDR3 is TGCGCCAGCAGCTTGGCAGTGGGAACTAGCACAGATACGCAGTATTTT. Drawing the rest from reference TRBV5-1 and TRBJ2-3, the complete variable domain is KAGVTQTPRYLIKTRGQQVTLSCSPISGHRSVSWYQQTPGQGLQFLFEYFSETQRNKGNFPGRFSGRQFSNSRSEMNVSTLELGDSALYLCASSLAVGTSTDTQYFGPGTRLTVL.

This clonotype has at least ten counts. J is TRBJ2-1 and V is TRBV5-6, with 8 bases matching TRBD2. The germline V gene encodes CDR1 SGHDT and CDR2 YYEEEE. J lost 5 bases, V lost 4 bases, and 2 bases had no gene match. The CDR3 runs 13 residues. The CDR3 here is CASSLAGDNEQFF. The CDR3 DNA reads as TGTGCCAGCAGCCTAGCGGGCGACAATGAGCAGTTCTTC.

This clonotype was seen many times. The V call is TRBV7-2, the J call TRBJ2-7; TRBD1 matches 7 bases. Trimming removed 6 bases from V and 7 bases from J; junction bases left unmatched: 9. This CDR3 comprises 13 residues. The germline V gene has CDR1 SGHTA and CDR2 FQGNSA. The CDR3 nucleotides are TGTGCCAGCAGTTCACAGGGGATCCAGGAGCAGTACTTC. Protein: CASSSQGIQEQYF.

This clonotype was seen ten or more times. The chain is built from TRBV20-1 and TRBJ2-1; 7 bases agree with TRBD1. Germline-derived CDR1 and CDR2 are DFQATT and SNEGSKA (reference sequence). The CDR3 spans 13 residues. The V and J ends lost 5 bases and 3 bases, in that order; junction bases with no gene match: 4. The CDR3 is CSADRQGYNEQFF. CDR3 in DNA: TGCAGTGCTGATCGACAGGGCTACAATGAGCAGTTCTTC.

This clonotype was recorded at least ten times. The chain recombines TRBV30 with TRBJ2-1, with 7 nucleotides matching TRBD2. V was clipped by 0 bases and J by 4 bases; unmatched bases: 6. CDR3 size: 15 residues. CDR1 GTSNPN and CDR2 SVGIG come from the germline V gene (reference sequence). Here the CDR3 DNA reads TGTGCCTGGAGTGTGGGGAGCGGGACGTACAATGAGCAGTTCTTC. Protein sequence: CAWSVGSGTYNEQFF.

This clonotype has a handful of counts. The chain uses TRBV6-6 and TRBJ1-3; TRBD1 aligns across 7 bases. The trim removed 7 bases at V and 3 bases at J, leaving 9 bases unmatched. The length of the CDR3 is 15 residues. Per germline, CDR1 MNHNY and CDR2 SVGAGI (reference sequence). The CDR3, as DNA: TGTGCCAGCACCCACAGGGGAAGGAGTGGAAACACCATATATTTT. Amino acids: CASTHRGRSGNTIYF.

This sequence joins TRBV19 and TRBJ2-2; TRBD1 or TRBD2 may be the D gene (6 bases each). The CDR3 is made up of 14 amino acids. The ends were cut back, 8 bases at V and 5 bases at J, with 15 bases in the middle. From germline, CDR1 is LNHDA and CDR2 SQIVND (reference sequence). In nucleotides, the CDR3 is TGTGCCAGTGGCTCGGGGGCGCCTACCGGGGAGCTGTTTTTT. This codes for CASGSGAPTGELFF.

In its sample, this clonotype was seen many times. The chain employs TRBV5-6 and TRBJ2-7, with 9 nucleotides matching TRBD2. Germline CDR1 is SGHDT and CDR2 is YYEEEE. The CDR3 has 14 residues. V was clipped by 5 bases and J by 3 bases; unmatched bases: 6. The DNA of the CDR3 is TGTGCCAGCAGTCCGGGACTAGCCAACTACGAGCAGTACTTC. Encoded protein: CASSPGLANYEQYF.

This clonotype has a count of ten or more. This sequence joins TRBV5-1 and TRBJ2-2; 8 bases fit TRBD2. The V and J ends lost 7 bases and 5 bases, in that order; junction bases with no gene match: 10. CDR1 and CDR2 (germline): SGHRS, YFSETQ. There are 15 residues in the CDR3. This CDR3 is CASDTTSGGTGELFF. The CDR3 coding sequence is TGCGCCAGCGATACCACTAGCGGAGGAACCGGGGAGCTGTTTTTT. The variable domain in full, completed from reference TRBV5-1 and TRBJ2-2, reads KAGVTQTPRYLIKTRGQQVTLSCSPISGHRSVSWYQQTPGQGLQFLFEYFSETQRNKGNFPGRFSGRQFSNSRSEMNVSTLELGDSALYLCASDTTSGGTGELFFGEGSRLTVL.

This clonotype qualifies as medium-sized. The genes are TRBV18 and TRBJ2-7; D is unclear. CDR3 length equals 14 residues. Trimming stripped 2 bases from V and 0 bases from J, with 8 bases between. The germline gives CDR1 KGHSH, CDR2 LQKENI. CDR3 DNA: TGTGCCAGCTCACCAAATCAAGACTCCTACGAGCAGTACTTC. Translating it yields CASSPNQDSYEQYF.

This clonotype was seen many times. The chain is built from TRBV5-1 and TRBJ2-3; D is possibly TRBD2 (6 bases). Germline V lookup: CDR1 SGHRS, CDR2 YFSETQ. Deletions cut 3 bases from V and 0 bases from J, with 11 bases between. The CDR3 is 15 residues long. The CDR3 reads CASSSRGTSTDTQYF. Written as DNA, the CDR3 is TGCGCCAGCAGCTCCCGGGGGACTAGCACAGATACGCAGTATTTT.

By share of the sample, this clonotype is medium-sized. V usage is TRBV7-6 and J usage is TRBJ1-5; D gene uncertain. V lost 6 bases, J lost 3 bases, and 18 bases lay in between. The CDR3 has 16 residues. The germline CDR1 and CDR2 sequences are SGHVS and FNYEAQ. This CDR3 reads CASSSGVGRNNQPQHF. CDR3 bases: TGTGCCAGCAGTTCCGGTGTAGGACGAAACAATCAGCCCCAGCATTTT.

At least ten counts were recorded for this clonotype. The gene calls are TRBV12-3 or TRBV12-4 and TRBJ1-1; D is ambiguous. The CDR3 has 11 amino acids. Deletions cut 3 bases from V and 7 bases from J, with 6 bases between. The CDR3 spells CASSLGFEAFF. The CDR3 nucleotides are TGTGCCAGCAGTTTGGGATTTGAAGCTTTCTTT.

Ten or more counts support this clonotype. The J gene is TRBJ1-1, the V gene TRBV20-1; tentatively, D is TRBD1 (5 bases). V shed 4 bases and J shed 3 bases, with 18 bases lying between them. The CDR3 covers 15 residues. Germline V gene sequence: CDR1 DFQATT, CDR2 SNEGSKA (reference sequence). The CDR3, as DNA: TGCAGTGCTACCCGGCTCGGCAGGGTTGACACTGAAGCTTTCTTT. It encodes CSATRLGRVDTEAFF.

This clonotype is termed medium-sized. V usage is TRBV20-1 and J usage is TRBJ2-6; TRBD1 is a possible D gene (5 bases). The CDR3 has 16 residues. CDR1 DFQATT and CDR2 SNEGSKA come from the germline V gene (reference sequence). The CDR3 DNA reads as TGCTCCGCCGTGGGCAGGGTGTCCTCTGGGGCCAACGTCCTGACTTTC. It specifies CSAVGRVSSGANVLTF.

This clonotype was recorded many times. The V and J genes are TRBV5-1 and TRBJ1-1; D not resolved. The V end was cut by 2 bases, the J end by 0 bases, with 8 bases between. Germline loops: CDR1 SGHRS, CDR2 YFSETQ. The length of the CDR3 is 14 residues. The chain's CDR3 is CASSFEGVNTEAFF. DNA of the CDR3: TGCGCCAGCAGCTTTGAGGGTGTGAACACTGAAGCTTTCTTT.

This clonotype was observed at least ten times. The chain couples TRBV10-3 to TRBJ2-7; 12 nucleotides align to TRBD2. From germline, CDR1 is ENHRY and CDR2 SYGVKD. The trim removed 3 bases at V and 2 bases at J, leaving 5 bases unmatched. CDR3 length: 16 amino acids. The chain's CDR3 is CAISDTSGGSTYEQYF. The CDR3 coding sequence is TGTGCCATCAGTGACACTAGCGGGGGGTCTACCTACGAGCAGTACTTC.